This TCR beta chain came from a study of blood T cell repertoires in COVID-19. Study background: T cells, B-cell-depleted T cells, or PBMCs supplied cDNA or gDNA.

Trimming left V 1 base short and J 7 bases short, with 11 bases between. CDR1 is LNHNV and CDR2 is YYDKDF in the germline V gene (reference sequence). The CDR3 is 14 amino acids. Sequencing used immunoSEQ multiplex PCR; TCRdb keeps in-frame clones, though not all of them. The sample has under 55,000 clones, roughly nine tenths seen once; the top ten hold about 3.9%. The receptor was derived from a human donor in a cohort sampled during active COVID-19. Sequenced input: peripheral blood. The chain joins TRBV15 to TRBJ2-1; no definite D call. DNA for the CDR3: TGTGCCACCAGCAGAGGTACGACTTCAAATGAGCAGTTCTTC. This encodes CATSRGTTSNEQFF. Together with reference TRBV15 and TRBJ2-1, the CDR3 gives the full variable domain: DAMVIQNPRYQVTQFGKPVTLSCSQTLNHNVMYWYQQKSSQAPKLLFHYYDKDFNNEADTPDNFQSRRPNTSFCFLDIRSPGLGDTAMYLCATSRGTTSNEQFFGPGTRLTVL.